Described below is a single TCR beta chain sequence and its context. Which antigen it targets is not known. Qualities for individual bases were not recorded, and no much larger clone is one base off. These data originate in a study of T cells in localized non-small cell lung cancer (TCRdb year 2020). In terms of the full investigation: The study analyzed T cell repertoires of 236 early-stage NSCLC patients, comparing tumors and uninvolved tumor-adjacent lungs. The cohort comprised around 250 treatment-naïve NSCLC patients with resected, localized lung tumors. Of the NSCLC patients, about 130 were male and 85 to 110 were female, and the mean age was approximately 69 years.

TCR beta CDR3 regions were sequenced from DNA using the immunoSEQ Assay. The study's processing was this. To compute T cell density, TCR beta template counts were normalized to usable DNA, which was estimated by amplifying housekeeping genes. The preseqR package was used to estimate richness by extrapolating to 400,000 templates for PBMC samples and to 120,000 templates for tissue samples. Clonality was calculated as one minus Pielou's evenness. Tissue-enriched TCRs were identified through differential abundance testing performed on productive amino-acid clonotypes, with a minimum total count of 5 and an alpha of 0.1. The Jaccard Index and the Morisita Overlap Index were used to quantify repertoire overlap between compartments. GLIPH clustered TCR beta CDR3s with public tetramer-defined viral CDR3s; viral motifs required at least three viral sequences plus V-gene enrichment. TCRdb retrieved this table from immuneACCESS and kept in-frame rearrangements only. Not all clones are present; in checked studies, unresolved V genes account for under half, and no reason is known for the remainder. V, J and clone size derive from that table, while D and trimming were established from the DNA sequence. This sample holds 15,000 to 20,000 clones; 75% to 90% were observed only once. Of the sample, approximately 26% is held by the ten largest clones.

Paper-wide results and their limitations: Higher blood T cell density associated with longer overall survival, while higher adjacent-lung clonality associated with shorter survival. Because multi-region sequencing of the tumors was not done, intratumor heterogeneity could not be ruled out. Because the study design was exploratory, TCR variables were selected using unadjusted p-values without false-discovery rate correction. Uninvolved tumor-adjacent lung showed the highest T cell clonality, higher than tumor, which suggests more focused antigenic responses in the adjacent lung. A median of 57 of the top 100 tumor clones turned up in the paired uninvolved adjacent lung, and 25 to 35 of those clones also ranked among the top 100 of that same adjacent lung.

At diagnosis, peripheral blood, uninvolved tumor-adjacent lung and tumor were collected and were preserved as a mix of fresh-frozen and FFPE material. For TCR repertoire profiling, blood samples were analyzed as peripheral blood mononuclear cells. This TCR derives from a female donor over 55 with stage III squamous cell lung carcinoma. Here the sequenced sample was peripheral blood, taken before any cancer treatment.

The CDR3 protein sequence reads: CASSLGPDNEKLFF. The DNA sequence is TGTGCCAGCAGCCTGGGACCGGATAATGAAAAACTGTTTTTT. Rearrangement joined TRBV9 to TRBJ1-4; the D gene is perhaps TRBD1, on 5 matching bases. CDR1 and CDR2 are drawn from the germline V gene: SGDLS, YYNGEE. The trim is 4 bases for V and 4 bases for J, with a gap of 11 bases between the germline ends. The CDR3 runs 14 amino acids, cysteine and phenylalanine included. The only DNA kept is the CDR3, 42 bases in frame from the first base.